The 22 T cell receptor beta chains in this list originate from one sample, sequenced in a study of Graves' ophthalmopathy and Graves' hyperthyroidism. Amplified material comprised TCR beta CDR3 regions derived from RNA transcripts. The first-round RT-PCR employed HTBI primers together with the Qiagen OneStep RT-PCR kit. A multiplex PCR was then performed as the second round. TCRdb re-derived calls from the multiplex PCR reads in MiXCR, one entry per CDR3 protein. The repertoire holds hundreds of thousands of distinct CDR3 sequences, with about 20% as singletons. The source material was peripheral blood. These receptors were obtained from a woman aged 18-29 years with stable Graves' hyperthyroidism. Some clones in this sample may be carry-over from other donors' samples.

This clonotype showed up just once. The V call is TRBV2, the J call TRBJ1-1, with D maybe TRBD1 (6 bases). Germline loops: CDR1 SNHLY, CDR2 FYNNEI. CDR3 size: 13 residues. The V end lost 6 bases, the J end lost 4 bases, and 12 bases lay between the germline ends. The CDR3 bases are TGTGCCAGCAGGGCGGGGGGCCTCACTGAAGCTTTCTTT. This translates into CASRAGGLTEAFF.

This clonotype has a count of ten or more. CDR3 amino acids: CASSLGEVQPQHF. The CDR3 coding sequence is TGTGCCAGCAGCTTAGGGGAGGTTCAGCCCCAGCATTTT. The chain couples TRBV7-9 to TRBJ1-5; D is unclear. Trimming shortened V by 1 base and J by 6 bases, and 7 bases separated the two germline ends. Germline values: CDR1 SEHNR, CDR2 FQNEAQ (reference sequence). This CDR3 region has 13 residues.

This clonotype has at least ten counts. The chain links TRBV2 to TRBJ1-1; D unresolved. This CDR3 contains 9 residues. Germline loops: CDR1 SNHLY, CDR2 FYNNEI. V dropped 8 bases and J dropped 7 bases, with 5 bases sitting between them. The CDR3 sequence is CASRGEAFF. In DNA form, the CDR3 reads TGTGCCAGCCGTGGTGAAGCTTTCTTT.

This clonotype was seen a handful of times. V and J are TRBV12-3 or TRBV12-4 and TRBJ2-7; TRBD1 matches at 7 bases. V shed 4 bases and J 5 bases; nucleotides not matched to a gene: 8. The CDR3 totals 14 residues. This chain's CDR3 is CASSSGTVLDEQYF. CDR3 nucleotides: TGTGCCAGCAGTTCCGGGACAGTCCTCGACGAGCAGTACTTC.

This clonotype was seen many times. The chain employs TRBV6-2 or TRBV6-3 and TRBJ2-7, with D perhaps matching TRBD1 (5 bases). Germline-derived CDR1 and CDR2 are MNHEY and SVGEGT. The CDR3 spans 17 residues. V was pared by 0 bases and J by 2 bases, with 17 bases between. The CDR3 nucleotides are TGTGCCAGCAGTTACTCGAGCTTAGGACAAGGTGCCTACGAGCAGTACTTC. As protein: CASSYSSLGQGAYEQYF.

The sample holds many counts of this clonotype. The chain combines TRBV6-5 with TRBJ1-2, with a possible D match to TRBD1 (5 bases). Germline CDR1 is MNHEY and CDR2 is SVGAGI. The CDR3 runs to 16 residues. Trimming left V 0 bases short and J 4 bases short, with 15 bases between. The CDR3 loop reads CASSYSRGDLLYGYTF. DNA of the CDR3: TGTGCCAGCAGTTACTCAAGAGGGGACCTCCTCTATGGCTACACCTTC.

The chain joins TRBV12-3 or TRBV12-4 to TRBJ2-5; 9 bases are shared with TRBD1. V lost 6 bases, J lost 9 bases, and 17 bases stayed unmatched. This CDR3 has 16 residues. In nucleotides, the CDR3 is TGTGCCAGCAGCTCCGCTCTCTCCGGGACAGGGAAGCCCCAGTACTTC. It encodes CASSSALSGTGKPQYF.

This clonotype was counted at least ten times. This chain connects TRBV6-1 to TRBJ2-7; D is unresolved. The germline V gene encodes CDR1 MNHNS and CDR2 SASEGT. The CDR3 spans 12 residues. The V end was cut by 8 bases, the J end by 5 bases, with 13 bases between. For the CDR3, the DNA is TGTGCCAGCGGGATAGGTAGACACGAGCAGTACTTC. Its protein is CASGIGRHEQYF.

This clonotype appeared many times. The chain has TRBV20-1 and TRBJ1-5; weak D call: TRBD1 (6 bases). The germline V and J ends were trimmed by 0 bases and 4 bases, with 13 bases remaining between them. The CDR3 spans 15 residues. CDR1 DFQATT and CDR2 SNEGSKA come from the germline V gene (reference sequence). CDR3 bases: TGCAGTGCTAGAGATAGGGGGACACTTAATCAGCCCCAGCATTTT. It encodes CSARDRGTLNQPQHF.

Concerning this clonotype: This may come from a read error, since a much larger clone is one base off. This rearrangement joins TRBV2 to TRBJ2-5, with D perhaps given as TRBD1 or TRBD2 (5 bases each). The CDR3 is 13 residues long. In germline, CDR1 is SNHLY, CDR2 FYNNEI. CDR3 protein: CASSEPQGETKYF. In DNA, the CDR3 is TGTGCCAGCAGTGAACCCCAGGGAGAGACCAAGTACTTC.

This clonotype was found a few times. This clone may be a read error of a much larger clone one base away. The rearrangement links TRBV11-1 to TRBJ2-5, with D possibly matching TRBD2 (5 bases). CDR1 and CDR2 (germline): SGHAT, FQDESV (reference sequence). This CDR3 comprises 14 residues. Trimming shortened V by 3 bases and J by 8 bases, and 16 bases separated the two germline ends. The CDR3 DNA is TGTGCCAGCAGCTTGACGGGGAACCAGCGAACCCAGTACTTC. This encodes CASSLTGNQRTQYF.

Ten or more counts support this clonotype. An end of the junction does not agree with germline; a read error may underlie this. The CDR3 DNA follows: TGTGCCAGCAGCCGACTAGCGGGGGAGAGGGCAGCCAAAAACATTAAGTACTTC. Translation: CASSRLAGERAAKNIKYF. The V call is TRBV12-3 or TRBV12-4, the J call TRBJ2-4, with 12 nucleotides matching TRBD2. CDR3 length equals 18 residues.

This clonotype appeared a few times. The rearrangement joins TRBV28 to TRBJ1-2; weak D call: TRBD1 (5 bases). Trimming shortened V by 4 bases and J by 4 bases, and 16 bases separated the two germline ends. The CDR3 runs to 15 residues. Germline V lookup: CDR1 MDHEN, CDR2 SYDVKM. CDR3 protein: CASSSPTAAPYGYTF. CDR3 DNA: TGTGCCAGCAGTTCCCCGACAGCCGCCCCCTATGGCTACACCTTC.

This clonotype appeared many times. The rearrangement links TRBV15 to TRBJ2-5, with no clear D. The ends were cut back, 5 bases at V and 5 bases at J, with 12 bases in the middle. Germline V gives CDR1 LNHNV, CDR2 YYDKDF (reference sequence). The CDR3 has 13 amino acids. In DNA, the CDR3 is TGTGCCACCAGCCCGCCAAACGGGGAGACCCAGTACTTC. Protein sequence: CATSPPNGETQYF.

This clonotype appeared a few times. The chain uses TRBV5-1 and TRBJ2-5; D is perhaps TRBD2 (6 bases). Germline V gene sequence: CDR1 SGHRS, CDR2 YFSETQ. Trimming removed 3 bases at V and 2 bases at J, with 11 bases between. The CDR3 loop spans 14 amino acids. The CDR3 sequence: CASSWDFSQETQYF. The CDR3 nucleotides read TGCGCCAGCAGCTGGGACTTCTCGCAAGAGACCCAGTACTTC.

This clonotype was detected ten times or more. This rearrangement joins TRBV6-5 to TRBJ1-2; unclear D gene. V lost 2 bases and J 0 bases, leaving 10 bases between the germline ends. Germline V gene data show CDR1 as MNHEY and CDR2 as SVGAGI. The CDR3 is made up of 15 amino acids. The DNA of the CDR3 is TGTGCCAGCAGTTACGGCCCAGAAGCTAACTATGGCTACACCTTC. Translating gives CASSYGPEANYGYTF.

This clonotype was observed many times. The chain combines TRBV11-2 with TRBJ2-5, with D perhaps matching TRBD2 (6 bases). V was pared by 1 base and J by 5 bases, with 17 bases between. CDR3 length: 16 amino acids. Germline CDR1 SGHAT, CDR2 FQNNGV. The CDR3 nucleotides read TGTGCCAGCAGCTTAGGTTCCAGCGGGTTAGGGGAGACCCAGTACTTC. Translated, it gives CASSLGSSGLGETQYF. Looking up the rest from reference TRBV11-2 and TRBJ2-5 gives the full variable domain: EAGVAQSPRYKIIEKRQSVAFWCNPISGHATLYWYQQILGQGPKLLIQFQNNGVVDDSQLPKDRFSAERLKGVDSTLKIQPAKLEDSAVYLCASSLGSSGLGETQYFGPGTRLLVL.

A few counts support this clonotype. The gene calls are TRBV18 and TRBJ1-1; D gene unclear. V was clipped by 6 bases and J by 6 bases, with 11 bases between them. In germline, CDR1 is KGHSH, CDR2 LQKENI. This CDR3 has 12 residues. The CDR3 spells CASSPGLAEAFF. The CDR3 DNA is TGTGCCAGCTCCCCGGGTTTGGCTGAAGCTTTCTTT.

This clonotype was seen many times. The chain is built from TRBV11-2 and TRBJ2-7, with 7 bases aligning to TRBD2. V trimming: 5 bases; J trimming: 1 base; junction bases outside the gene matches: 14. The CDR3 spans 17 residues. The germline gives CDR1 SGHAT, CDR2 FQNNGV. The CDR3 DNA reads TGTGCCAGCAGCGTAAAAGGACTAGGCCTCACATCCTACGAGCAGTACTTC. This encodes CASSVKGLGLTSYEQYF. The whole variable domain, filled in from reference TRBV11-2 and TRBJ2-7, reads EAGVAQSPRYKIIEKRQSVAFWCNPISGHATLYWYQQILGQGPKLLIQFQNNGVVDDSQLPKDRFSAERLKGVDSTLKIQPAKLEDSAVYLCASSVKGLGLTSYEQYFGPGTRLTVT.

This clonotype was seen ten or more times. The gene calls are TRBV20-1 and TRBJ1-3; the D gene is possibly TRBD1 (5 bases). Germline loops: CDR1 DFQATT, CDR2 SNEGSKA (reference sequence). V lost 5 bases to trimming and J lost 0 bases, with 14 bases between them. The CDR3 consists of 15 residues. The CDR3, as DNA: TGCAGTGCTCGGGACGGTACTAGCTCTGGAAACACCATATATTTT. This codes for CSARDGTSSGNTIYF.

The chain employs TRBV12-3 or TRBV12-4 and TRBJ1-1; D is possibly TRBD1 (6 bases). The length of the CDR3 is 15 residues. V gave up 6 bases and J gave up 3 bases, with 17 bases separating them. CDR3 amino acids: CASSLGGGVDTEAFF. As DNA, the CDR3 is TGTGCCAGCAGCCTAGGGGGGGGCGTAGACACTGAAGCTTTCTTT.

The sample holds many counts of this clonotype. The gene calls are TRBV7-8 and TRBJ2-7, with 9 nucleotides matching TRBD2. This CDR3 has 17 amino acids. V was clipped by 3 bases and J by 1 base; unmatched bases: 10. The germline gives CDR1 SGHVS, CDR2 FQNEAQ. The CDR3 loop reads CASSFRGGSGSSYEQYF. CDR3 sequence (DNA): TGTGCCAGCAGCTTCCGAGGGGGTAGCGGGAGTTCCTACGAGCAGTACTTC.